The 20 T cell receptor beta chains below all came from one sample that was sequenced in a study of OX40 agonist ivuxolimab in advanced cancers. The assay was immunoSEQ multiplex PCR, and TCRdb's table has in-frame clones only and misses some. The sample carries roughly 59,000 clones, 88% recorded once. The specimen comprised CD4+ or CD8+ T cells sorted from blood, sampled in a trial of the OX40 agonist ivuxolimab. These receptors originate from an adult with an advanced solid tumor such as melanoma, head and neck, liver or kidney cancer.

The genes are TRBV7-3 and TRBJ2-3; TRBD1 aligns across 10 bases. Trimming removed 1 base from V and 6 bases from J; junction bases left unmatched: 4. Germline-derived CDR1 and CDR2 are SGHTA and FQGTGA. The length of the CDR3 is 15 residues. CDR3: CASSLRDRGGDTQYF. The CDR3 DNA is TGTGCCAGCAGCTTAAGGGACAGGGGTGGTGATACGCAGTATTTT.

This clone was detected only once. V usage is TRBV7-2 and J usage is TRBJ1-2; D is possibly TRBD1 (6 bases). Germline CDR1 SGHTA, CDR2 FQGNSA. Trimming took 1 base from V and 0 from J, leaving 9 bases between them. CDR3 length: 15 amino acids. In DNA, the CDR3 is TGTGCCAGCAGCTTAGGGACAGCAGCTAACTATGGCTACACCTTC. This sequence encodes CASSLGTAANYGYTF.

This sequence joins TRBV5-6 and TRBJ2-5; a weak D match, TRBD2 (7 bases). The germline V gene has CDR1 SGHDT and CDR2 YYEEEE. V shed 3 bases and J shed 2 bases, with 20 bases lying between them. The length of the CDR3 is 17 residues. CDR3 coding DNA: TGTGCCAGCAGCTCCCAAGGGGGAGGGATGGGACAAGAGACCCAGTACTTC. This gives the protein CASSSQGGGMGQETQYF.

The chain has TRBV6-1 and TRBJ1-1; D is unclear. V gave up 3 bases and J gave up 1 base, with 12 bases separating them. The length of the CDR3 is 15 residues. Looked up from germline, CDR1 is MNHNS and CDR2 is SASEGT. The CDR3 DNA reads TGTGCCAGCAGTGAGACACCCTGGACGAACACTGAAGCTTTCTTT. Protein sequence: CASSETPWTNTEAFF.

The rearrangement links TRBV28 to TRBJ1-6; tentative D call: TRBD1 (6 bases). Germline V gene data show CDR1 as MDHEN and CDR2 as SYDVKM. The CDR3 has 15 amino acids. V lost 5 bases and J lost 9, with 17 bases in between. CDR3 sequence (DNA): TGTGCCAGCAGTCCCCGACAGGCAAATAGTTCACCCCTCCACTTT. This gives the protein CASSPRQANSSPLHF. The full variable domain, its missing parts supplied by reference TRBV28 and TRBJ1-6, is DVKVTQSSRYLVKRTGEKVFLECVQDMDHENMFWYRQDPGLGLRLIYFSYDVKMKEKGDIPEGYSVSREKKERFSLILESASTNQTSMYLCASSPRQANSSPLHFGNGTRLTVT.

As to this clone: Other DNA sequences in this sample translate to the same CDR3. The V call is TRBV5-1, the J call TRBJ1-1, with 7 bases that match TRBD1. CDR3 length: 14 amino acids. Trimming cost V 5 bases and J 0 bases; bases outside gene matches: 4. Germline V gives CDR1 SGHRS, CDR2 YFSETQ. Written as DNA, the CDR3 is TGCGCCAGCAGGTTACAGGGGTTGAACACTGAAGCTTTCTTT. This gives the protein CASRLQGLNTEAFF. The full variable domain, in which reference TRBV5-1 and TRBJ1-1 provide the parts outside the CDR3, is KAGVTQTPRYLIKTRGQQVTLSCSPISGHRSVSWYQQTPGQGLQFLFEYFSETQRNKGNFPGRFSGRQFSNSRSEMNVSTLELGDSALYLCASRLQGLNTEAFFGQGTRLTVV.

The chain carries TRBV27 and TRBJ2-7, with TRBD2 identical over 14 bases. Germline-derived CDR1 and CDR2 are MNHEY and SMNVEV (reference sequence). The ends lost 6 bases at V and 7 bases at J; junction bases unmatched: 8. CDR3 size: 15 residues. The DNA for the CDR3 is TGTGCCAGCAGCCGTGGGACTAGCGGGAGTAATGAGCAGTACTTC. Translation gives CASSRGTSGSNEQYF.

This clone was seen once. The chain couples TRBV28 to TRBJ1-3; no definite D call. The CDR3 runs to 14 residues. The V end lost 6 bases, the J end lost 4 bases, and 13 bases lay between the germline ends. Germline-derived CDR1 and CDR2 are MDHEN and SYDVKM. CDR3 region: CASSPRTGGNTIYF. DNA for the CDR3: TGTGCCAGCAGCCCCAGGACGGGCGGAAACACCATATATTTT.

The V and J genes are TRBV9 and TRBJ2-3, with 9 nucleotides matching TRBD2. The germline V gene encodes CDR1 SGDLS and CDR2 YYNGEE. CDR3 size: 17 residues. V was clipped by 3 bases and J by 6 bases; unmatched bases: 14. CDR3 in amino acids: CASSGTSHSGGDDTQYF. CDR3 coding DNA: TGTGCCAGCAGCGGAACCTCACATAGCGGGGGAGATGATACGCAGTATTTT.

The chain combines TRBV7-9 with TRBJ1-5; D call uncertain. Germline CDR1 and CDR2: SEHNR and FQNEAQ (reference sequence). This CDR3 region has 15 residues. Trimming removed 2 bases at V and 0 bases at J, with 8 bases between. The CDR3 here is CASSLNGDSNQPQHF. The CDR3 coding sequence is TGTGCCAGCAGCTTAAACGGGGATAGCAATCAGCCCCAGCATTTT.

The V and J genes are TRBV19 and TRBJ2-3; perhaps TRBD2 as D (7 bases). This CDR3 has 15 amino acids. Germline assignment: CDR1 LNHDA and CDR2 SQIVND (reference sequence). The V and J ends lost 5 bases and 6 bases respectively, with 18 bases between them. The CDR3 reads CASSSGAGVTDTQYF. For the CDR3, the DNA is TGTGCCAGTAGTTCGGGGGCGGGAGTAACCGATACGCAGTATTTT.

The chain links TRBV6-5 to TRBJ1-5; D remains ambiguous. This CDR3 is 13 amino acids long. Germline CDR1 and CDR2: MNHEY and SVGAGI. V gave up 9 bases and J gave up 3 bases, with 12 bases separating them. Here the CDR3 reads CARRETLNQPQHF. In DNA, the CDR3 is TGTGCCAGGAGGGAGACCCTCAATCAGCCCCAGCATTTT.

Only a few counts were recorded for this clone. This chain links TRBV28 with TRBJ2-7; D uncertain. Germline CDR1 and CDR2: MDHEN and SYDVKM. The CDR3 is made up of 12 amino acids. V lost 6 bases and J lost 1, with 7 bases in between. The CDR3 is CASSRRSYEQYF. In nucleotides, the CDR3 is TGTGCCAGCAGCCGACGGTCCTACGAGCAGTACTTC.

V usage is TRBV6-5 and J usage is TRBJ2-2; 7 bases are a match to TRBD1. The junction had 6 bases not matched to a gene; V was cut back by 4 bases and J by 7 bases. This CDR3 comprises 14 residues. Germline CDR1 is MNHEY and CDR2 is SVGAGI. CDR3: CASSSSQGIGELFF. The CDR3 DNA reads as TGTGCCAGCAGTTCCTCACAGGGGATCGGGGAGCTGTTTTTT.

This chain uses TRBV27 with TRBJ1-5, with D possibly being TRBD1 (5 bases). The CDR3 is made up of 14 amino acids. Germline assignment: CDR1 MNHEY and CDR2 SMNVEV (reference sequence). Trimming removed 5 bases from V and 7 bases from J, with 15 bases in between. CDR3 bases: TGTGCCAGCAGTCTAAAAGGGTCAGGGCAGCCCCAGCATTTT. It yields the protein CASSLKGSGQPQHF.

The chain employs TRBV11-2 and TRBJ2-7, with 7 bases aligning to TRBD1. V shed 5 bases and J 0 bases; nucleotides not matched to a gene: 10. Germline CDR1 is SGHAT and CDR2 is FQNNGV. The CDR3 spans 16 residues. This CDR3 is CASSNLRQGSSYEQYF. CDR3 nucleotides: TGTGCCAGCAGCAATCTTAGACAGGGAAGCTCCTACGAGCAGTACTTC.

V usage is TRBV6-5 and J usage is TRBJ1-1, with no clear D. Trimming left V 3 bases short and J 1 base short, with 6 bases between. This CDR3 spans 13 amino acids. The germline CDR1 and CDR2 sequences are MNHEY and SVGAGI. Here the CDR3 reads CASSYQPNTEAFF. Written as DNA, the CDR3 is TGTGCCAGCAGTTATCAGCCGAACACTGAAGCTTTCTTT.

This rearrangement joins TRBV18 to TRBJ2-3, with D perhaps TRBD1 (6 bases). Trimming took off 6 bases at V and 2 bases at J, with 15 bases between the two ends. The CDR3 contains 15 residues. CDR1 and CDR2 (germline): KGHSH, LQKENI. Here the CDR3 reads CASSPDSDLTDTQYF. In nucleotides, the CDR3 is TGTGCCAGCTCTCCGGACAGCGACCTCACAGATACGCAGTATTTT.

The rearrangement joins TRBV29-1 to TRBJ2-7; 7 positions match TRBD1. The CDR3 length is 11 residues. J was trimmed by 4 bases and V by 5 bases; bases with no gene match: 2. Germline loops: CDR1 SQVTM, CDR2 ANQGSEA. CDR3 bases: TGCAGCGTTCACAGGGGTTACGAGCAGTACTTC. It specifies CSVHRGYEQYF.

The table lists this clone with a few counts. V and J are TRBV18 and TRBJ1-1; D is unclear. The V gene's germline CDR1 is KGHSH and CDR2 LQKENI. The CDR3 is 12 residues long. The ends were cut back, 0 bases at V and 10 bases at J, with 9 bases in the middle. CDR3 DNA: TGTGCCAGCTCACCACCCGAGAATCGAGCTTTCTTT. Protein product: CASSPPENRAFF.